Described below is a single T cell receptor beta chain sequence and its context. The CDR3 consists of 15 residues. CDR1 and CDR2 (germline): KGHSH, LQKENI. Trimming shortened V by 3 bases and J by 6 bases, and 17 bases separated the two germline ends. This sample was taken from a study of shared T cell receptors in the human thymus. Assay: immunoSEQ multiplex PCR; the TCRdb copy retains only in-frame clones and omits some. The sample consists of 700,000 to 750,000 clones, approximately 85% of them appearing once. Another study also made use of these data, one on human thymus T cells. This second report adds: Corrective heart surgery yielded the resections from which the thymus tissue came. Thymic and blood repertoires seemed to show skewed V and J gene use. Related studies noted strongly shared thymic repertoires across unrelated people.

J is TRBJ1-1 and V is TRBV18; weak D call: TRBD1 (5 bases). This clonotype was sampled from a girl in the first two years of life with a congenital heart defect. Input material: thymocytes. CDR3 region: CASSPNLLGGAEAFF. In DNA, the CDR3 is TGTGCCAGCTCACCCAACCTCCTGGGGGGGGCTGAAGCTTTCTTT.